These 22 T cell receptor beta chains came from one sample sequenced in a study of blood T cell repertoires in COVID-19 (TCRdb year 2020). Library preparation was by the immunoSEQ multiplex PCR assay. Entries here come from immuneACCESS through TCRdb and include only in-frame sequences with V and J called. Some clones fail to appear in such tables; in the studies checked, an unresolved V gene covers under half of the shortfall, and the cause of the remainder is unknown. This sample has tens of thousands of clones in its table, and 90% of those were observed once. The ten largest make up approximately 15% of the sample. The sample comprised peripheral blood. The source is a human donor with active COVID-19. The donor label of this sample is uncertain.

Only a few counts were recorded for this clone. The chain recombines TRBV7-9 with TRBJ2-7; 8 bases fit TRBD1. CDR1 and CDR2 (germline): SEHNR, FQNEAQ (reference sequence). This CDR3 has 14 residues. Trimming took 6 bases from V and 3 from J; bases not matched to a gene: 7. The CDR3: CASSPRDRYYEQYF. The CDR3 DNA reads TGTGCCAGCAGTCCCCGGGACAGGTACTACGAGCAGTACTTC. Combining the CDR3 with reference TRBV7-9 and TRBJ2-7 gives the whole variable domain DTGVSQNPRHKITKRGQNVTFRCDPISEHNRLYWYRQTLGQGPEFLTYFQNEAQLEKSRLLSDRFSAERPKGSFSTLEIQRTEQGDSAMYLCASSPRDRYYEQYFGPGTRLTVT.

The V and J genes are TRBV6-5 and TRBJ1-1; no clear D. The V and J ends lost 6 bases and 1 base respectively, with 6 bases between them. Germline lookup yields CDR1 MNHEY and CDR2 SVGAGI. The CDR3 is 12 residues long. The CDR3 region has the DNA TGTGCCAGCAGGTTCGGGAACACTGAAGCTTTCTTT. Protein product: CASRFGNTEAFF.

A single count supports this clone. The V and J genes are TRBV30 and TRBJ2-1; TRBD2 matches 10 bases. CDR3 length: 14 residues. Germline V gene data show CDR1 as GTSNPN and CDR2 as SVGIG (reference sequence). With 5 bases clipped from V and 4 bases from J, the junction kept 5 bases outside the gene matches. CDR3 DNA: TGTGCCTGGGCCCGGACTAGCGGTTACAATGAGCAGTTCTTC. This codes for CAWARTSGYNEQFF.

This chain links TRBV6-6 with TRBJ1-1; D call uncertain. Trimming shortened V by 0 bases and J by 0 bases, and 5 bases separated the two germline ends. The germline CDR1 and CDR2 sequences are MNHNY and SVGAGI (reference sequence). The CDR3 length is 14 residues. The CDR3 DNA sequence: TGTGCCAGCAGTTACTCGGAGTTGAACACTGAAGCTTTCTTT. Its protein product is CASSYSELNTEAFF.

The chain joins TRBV2 to TRBJ2-7, with TRBD2 matching 7 bases. The V segment lost 2 bases and the J segment 4 bases; nucleotides outside the gene matches: 11. The germline gives CDR1 SNHLY, CDR2 FYNNEI. This CDR3 spans 16 amino acids. CDR3 sequence (DNA): TGTGCCAGCAGTGAACCTCTGGGCCCGGGAGGATACGAGCAGTACTTC. Residues: CASSEPLGPGGYEQYF.

The V gene is TRBV5-4, the J gene TRBJ2-7, with 7 bases fitting TRBD2. V dropped 3 bases and J dropped 3; count of bases not matched to a gene: 9. This CDR3 is 15 amino acids long. The germline CDR1 and CDR2 sequences are SGHNT and YYREEE (reference sequence). CDR3 nucleotide sequence: TGTGCCAGCAGCTGGATGGGGCGGGAGATCTACGAGCAGTACTTC. Translating gives CASSWMGREIYEQYF.

The V and J genes are TRBV19 and TRBJ1-5; 8 positions match TRBD1. Germline lookup yields CDR1 LNHDA and CDR2 SQIVND (reference sequence). The ends lost 5 bases at V and 3 bases at J; junction bases unmatched: 9. CDR3 length: 16 residues. The DNA for the CDR3 is TGTGCCAGTAGTCTCAACCGGGACAGGCACAATCAGCCCCAGCATTTT. Translated: CASSLNRDRHNQPQHF. Filled out from reference TRBV19 and TRBJ1-5, the complete variable domain reads DGGITQSPKYLFRKEGQNVTLSCEQNLNHDAMYWYRQDPGQGLRLIYYSQIVNDFQKGDIAEGYSVSREKKESFPLTVTSAQKNPTAFYLCASSLNRDRHNQPQHFGDGTRLSIL.

This clone was seen a single time. The chain couples TRBV6-5 to TRBJ2-1; no definite D call. CDR1 MNHEY and CDR2 SVGAGI come from the germline V gene. The CDR3 consists of 16 residues. V lost 0 bases, J lost 4 bases, and 13 bases lay in between. CDR3: CASSYSNGGRYNEQFF. In nucleotides, the CDR3 is TGTGCCAGCAGTTACTCTAACGGCGGAAGATACAATGAGCAGTTCTTC.

This clone occurred once. The chain uses TRBV7-3 and TRBJ1-1; D unresolved. V was clipped by 5 bases and J by 4 bases, with 14 bases between them. Germline V gene sequence: CDR1 SGHTA, CDR2 FQGTGA. The CDR3 spans 14 residues. CDR3 DNA: TGTGCCAGCAGCGCCTACGCGGGGTTCACTGAAGCTTTCTTT. As protein: CASSAYAGFTEAFF.

The chain couples TRBV4-3 to TRBJ1-4; 9 bases fit TRBD1. The CDR3 has 15 residues. After removal of 0 bases from V and 6 bases from J, the junction contained 2 bases not matched to a gene. Germline CDR1 and CDR2: LGHNA and YSLEER. Here the CDR3 DNA reads TGCGCCAGCAGCCAAGATGGACAGGGGCATGAAAAACTGTTTTTT. Translation: CASSQDGQGHEKLFF.

On this clone itself: This same CDR3 is encoded by further DNA sequences in the sample. The rearrangement joins TRBV18 to TRBJ2-1; 10 nucleotides align to TRBD1. The CDR3 is 15 amino acids. The germline gives CDR1 KGHSH, CDR2 LQKENI. With V trimmed by 3 bases and J by 1 base, 0 bases remained unmatched. CDR3: CASSPGQGSYNEQFF. CDR3 bases: TGTGCCAGCTCACCGGGACAGGGGTCCTACAATGAGCAGTTCTTC.

V gene TRBV9 combines with J gene TRBJ2-2, with D hard to call. The germline V gene has CDR1 SGDLS and CDR2 YYNGEE. The CDR3 is 13 residues long. Trimming removed 0 bases from V and 6 bases from J, with 6 bases in between. The CDR3 is CASSVGEPGELFF. The DNA for the CDR3 is TGTGCCAGCAGCGTAGGTGAGCCCGGGGAGCTGTTTTTT.

The chain links TRBV7-6 to TRBJ2-7, with a tentative D call TRBD2 (5 bases). CDR3 length: 17 amino acids. The V end lost 5 bases, the J end lost 3 bases, and 23 bases lay between the germline ends. The V gene's germline CDR1 is SGHVS and CDR2 FNYEAQ. CDR3 coding DNA: TGTGCCAGCAGCCCGCCCAGACGGGTCCGCGGACTCTACGAGCAGTACGTC. Amino acid sequence: CASSPPRRVRGLYEQYV.

V is TRBV28 and J is TRBJ2-1; a possible D gene is TRBD1 (5 bases). Germline CDR1 is MDHEN and CDR2 is SYDVKM. The CDR3 totals 15 residues. V dropped 5 bases and J dropped 4 bases, with 15 bases sitting between them. CDR3 sequence reads: CASSRPQGDYNEQFF. For the CDR3, the DNA is TGTGCCAGCAGTCGGCCCCAAGGGGATTACAATGAGCAGTTCTTC.

The chain links TRBV5-1 to TRBJ2-3; 15 bases fit TRBD2. The V gene end was trimmed by 3 bases and the J gene end by 5 bases; junction bases not matched to a gene: 10. Germline CDR1 is SGHRS and CDR2 is YFSETQ. The CDR3 contains 18 residues. CDR3 bases: TGCGCCAGCAGCTCCGGACTAGCGGGGGGGCAGGGAGAAGATACGCAGTATTTT. This codes for CASSSGLAGGQGEDTQYF. Filled out from reference TRBV5-1 and TRBJ2-3, the complete variable domain reads KAGVTQTPRYLIKTRGQQVTLSCSPISGHRSVSWYQQTPGQGLQFLFEYFSETQRNKGNFPGRFSGRQFSNSRSEMNVSTLELGDSALYLCASSSGLAGGQGEDTQYFGPGTRLTVL.

The table lists this clone with a count of one. The V call is TRBV25-1, the J call TRBJ1-1, with D maybe TRBD1 (5 bases). V was pared by 3 bases and J by 5 bases, with 10 bases between. Looked up from germline, CDR1 is MGHDK and CDR2 is SYGVNS. The CDR3 extends over 13 amino acids. The CDR3, as DNA: TGTGCCAGCAGTGATGCAGGGATTACTGAAGCTTTCTTT. It specifies CASSDAGITEAFF.

This sequence joins TRBV2 and TRBJ1-2, with D unclear. V was pared by 0 bases and J by 7 bases, with 6 bases between. The CDR3 runs 12 residues. CDR1 and CDR2 (germline): SNHLY, FYNNEI. CDR3 in amino acids: CASSEALAGYTF. As DNA, the CDR3 is TGTGCCAGCAGTGAAGCGCTGGCTGGCTACACCTTC.

The chain uses TRBV7-3 and TRBJ2-5; 8 positions match TRBD2. Germline loops: CDR1 SGHTA, CDR2 FQGTGA. The CDR3 length is 15 residues. With 2 bases clipped from V and 4 bases from J, the junction kept 6 bases outside the gene matches. The CDR3 DNA reads TGTGCCAGCAGCTTATTAGGAGCGGGAGTAGAGACCCAGTACTTC. The encoded protein is CASSLLGAGVETQYF.

The genes are TRBV2 and TRBJ1-1, with D possibly being TRBD1 (5 bases). This CDR3 has 16 amino acids. Germline values: CDR1 SNHLY, CDR2 FYNNEI. V was cut by 7 bases and J by 0 bases, with 18 bases left in between. The DNA of the CDR3 is TGTGCCAGCAAAAAAAGGGGATGGGGTATGAACACTGAAGCTTTCTTT. Its protein is CASKKRGWGMNTEAFF.

The chain combines TRBV30 with TRBJ2-3; D is ambiguous. The CDR3 loop spans 15 amino acids. V lost 3 bases to trimming and J lost 1 base, with 14 bases between them. Germline assignment: CDR1 GTSNPN and CDR2 SVGIG (reference sequence). CDR3 nucleotide sequence: TGTGCCTGGAGCACCCTCGGCGGAGGCACAGATACGCAGTATTTT. This sequence encodes CAWSTLGGGTDTQYF.

The CDR3 region has the DNA TGTGCCAGCATGGGGAGGATGAACACTGAAGCTTTCTTT. Translated, it gives CASMGRMNTEAFF. The chain uses TRBV2 and TRBJ1-1; D is ambiguous. The germline V gene has CDR1 SNHLY and CDR2 FYNNEI. The CDR3 has 13 residues. The V and J ends lost 7 bases and 0 bases respectively, with 9 bases between them.

The CDR3 loop is CASSLDFPGQHHF. CDR3 sequence (DNA): TGTGCCAGCAGCTTAGATTTCCCGGGACAGCACCATTTT. This sequence joins TRBV11-2 and TRBJ1-5; 7 bases are a match to TRBD1. This CDR3 comprises 13 residues. Trimming took 0 bases from V and 16 from J; bases not matched to a gene: 9. Germline assignment: CDR1 SGHAT and CDR2 FQNNGV.